Each of the 16 T cell receptor beta chains below was sequenced from the same sample in a study of blood T cell repertoires in COVID-19. Profiling relied on immunoSEQ multiplex PCR, and the TCRdb table lists in-frame clones only, not all of them. In the table there are under 250,000 clones, around 90% of which are singletons. Sequencing was carried out using peripheral blood. These receptors were obtained from a man between 18 and 35 years old with active or convalescent COVID-19.

The chain uses TRBV24-1 and TRBJ2-1, with D perhaps matching TRBD2 (5 bases). The V end lost 8 bases, the J end lost 7 bases, and 17 bases lay between the germline ends. The CDR3 runs to 14 residues. In germline, CDR1 is KGHDR, CDR2 SFDVKD. Here the CDR3 reads CATIAGPGWNEQFF. CDR3 DNA sequence: TGTGCCACCATCGCAGGCCCGGGGTGGAATGAGCAGTTCTTC.

The J gene is TRBJ2-3, the V gene TRBV14; tentative D call: TRBD2 (6 bases). The CDR3 consists of 15 residues. Germline V gives CDR1 SGHDN, CDR2 FVKESK. The germline V and J ends were trimmed by 3 bases and 1 base, with 11 bases remaining between them. CDR3 DNA: TGTGCCAGCAGCCAGCGGGGCAGGCGCACAGATACGCAGTATTTT. This translates into CASSQRGRRTDTQYF.

This clone was seen a single time. This chain joins TRBV4-1 and TRBJ1-6, with D uncertain. Germline V gene lookup returns CDR1 MGHRA and CDR2 YSYEKL. The CDR3 spans 14 residues. V gave up 0 bases and J gave up 9 bases, with 9 bases separating them. CDR3 residues: CASSQDLVSSPLHF. CDR3 in DNA: TGCGCCAGCAGCCAAGATCTTGTTAGTTCACCCCTCCACTTT.

This clone appeared once. The chain recombines TRBV5-1 with TRBJ1-2, with unresolved D. Germline V CDR1 and CDR2: SGHRS, YFSETQ. V gave up 0 bases and J gave up 0 bases, with 6 bases separating them. CDR3 length: 14 residues. The CDR3 coding sequence is TGCGCCAGCAGCTTGGCCAGATCTAACTATGGCTACACCTTC. Amino acids: CASSLARSNYGYTF.

To note about this clone: Other DNA sequences in this sample translate to the same CDR3. The rearrangement uses TRBV7-2 and TRBJ2-3, with 10 nucleotides matching TRBD2. The germline V gene has CDR1 SGHTA and CDR2 FQGNSA. Trimming removed 0 bases from V and 3 bases from J; junction bases left unmatched: 3. This CDR3 is 16 amino acids long. CDR3 sequence: CASSLAPSGGTDTQYF. For the CDR3, the DNA is TGTGCCAGCAGCTTAGCCCCTAGCGGGGGAACAGATACGCAGTATTTT.

The V call is TRBV18, the J call TRBJ1-1, with TRBD1 identical over 9 bases. CDR1 and CDR2 (germline): KGHSH, LQKENI. The CDR3 covers 16 residues. V was clipped by 3 bases and J by 7 bases; unmatched bases: 12. CDR3 sequence reads: CASSPPETGGDNEAFF. The DNA of the CDR3 is TGTGCCAGCTCACCCCCCGAGACAGGGGGGGACAATGAAGCTTTCTTT.

The chain links TRBV6-1 to TRBJ1-6; D possibly corresponds to TRBD1 (6 bases). CDR3 size: 14 residues. Trimming pared 7 bases from V and 8 bases from J, leaving 15 bases between. Per germline, CDR1 MNHNS and CDR2 SASEGT. CDR3 loop: CASKRQGLDSPLHF. The CDR3 region has the DNA TGTGCCAGCAAACGTCAGGGGTTAGATTCACCCCTCCACTTT.

The genes are TRBV2 and TRBJ1-5; tentatively, D is TRBD1 (5 bases). V was clipped by 4 bases and J by 6 bases, with 10 bases between them. The germline V gene encodes CDR1 SNHLY and CDR2 FYNNEI. The CDR3 runs to 13 residues. DNA of the CDR3: TGTGCCAGCAGTGGCGGGGGGTTTCAGCCCCAGCATTTT. This translates into CASSGGGFQPQHF. Full variable domain (rest looked up from reference TRBV2 and TRBJ1-5): EPEVTQTPSHQVTQMGQEVILRCVPISNHLYFYWYRQILGQKVEFLVSFYNNEISEKSEIFDDQFSVERPDGSNFTLKIRSTKLEDSAMYFCASSGGGFQPQHFGDGTRLSIL.

The chain carries TRBV9 and TRBJ1-1; D is unresolved. The CDR3 runs 15 residues. V was pared by 1 base and J by 8 bases, with 18 bases between. Germline-derived CDR1 and CDR2 are SGDLS and YYNGEE. In nucleotides, the CDR3 is TGTGCCAGCAGCGTATGGGCGGCAGGCTCGGGAGAAGCTTTCTTT. The encoded protein is CASSVWAAGSGEAFF.

This chain connects TRBV12-5 to TRBJ1-5, with 9 nucleotides matching TRBD1. The junction had 14 bases not matched to a gene; V was cut back by 1 base and J by 1 base. Germline CDR1 is LGHNT and CDR2 is FRNRAP. The CDR3 is 20 residues long. The CDR3 DNA follows: TGTGCTAGTGGTTTGGCGACCTGGACAGGGGAGAATCTCAGCAATCAGCCCCAGCATTTT. This sequence encodes CASGLATWTGENLSNQPQHF.

The rearrangement uses TRBV30 and TRBJ1-5; 8 bases are shared with TRBD1. Germline assignment: CDR1 GTSNPN and CDR2 SVGIG (reference sequence). V trimming: 0 bases; J trimming: 2 bases; junction bases outside the gene matches: 6. This CDR3 contains 16 residues. The CDR3 reads CAWSVMKGQGNQPQHF. The CDR3 nucleotides are TGTGCCTGGAGTGTAATGAAGGGACAGGGCAATCAGCCCCAGCATTTT.

The V call is TRBV6-5, the J call TRBJ1-2; TRBD1 is a possible D gene (5 bases). The V end was cut by 6 bases, the J end by 6 bases, with 11 bases between. Germline values: CDR1 MNHEY, CDR2 SVGAGI. The CDR3 length is 12 residues. In nucleotides, the CDR3 is TGTGCCAGCAGCTGGGGGGGGAATGGCTACACCTTC. Translated: CASSWGGNGYTF.

The V and J genes are TRBV5-1 and TRBJ1-2; D uncertain. Germline lookup yields CDR1 SGHRS and CDR2 YFSETQ. Trimming stripped 2 bases from V and 2 bases from J, with 7 bases between. The CDR3 loop spans 13 amino acids. Here the CDR3 DNA reads TGCGCCAGCAGCTTTGAGGCCAACTATGGCTACACCTTC. Residues: CASSFEANYGYTF.

This chain uses TRBV27 with TRBJ2-2, with D tentatively TRBD1 (5 bases). V lost 6 bases to trimming and J lost 6 bases, with 11 bases between them. There are 13 residues in the CDR3. Germline CDR1 is MNHEY and CDR2 is SMNVEV (reference sequence). DNA of the CDR3: TGTGCCAGCAGCTTAAGGGGTTCCGGGGAGCTGTTTTTT. Translation: CASSLRGSGELFF.

V and J are TRBV5-1 and TRBJ1-1; weak D call: TRBD1 (6 bases). The germline gives CDR1 SGHRS, CDR2 YFSETQ. This CDR3 contains 15 residues. V was trimmed by 0 bases and J by 5 bases, leaving 14 bases between them. The CDR3 here is CASSLAGGRQTEAFF. CDR3 sequence (DNA): TGCGCCAGCAGCTTGGCCGGGGGGCGTCAGACTGAAGCTTTCTTT.

The rearrangement links TRBV6-2 or TRBV6-3 to TRBJ2-3; a weak D match, TRBD2 (6 bases). V was clipped by 2 bases and J by 6 bases, with 9 bases between them. Germline CDR1 is MNHEY and CDR2 is SVGEGT. This CDR3 is built from 13 residues. CDR3 nucleotide sequence: TGTGCCAGCAGTTACGGGGGGATGGATACGCAGTATTTT. Protein product: CASSYGGMDTQYF.